One and the same sample provided the 28 T cell receptor beta chains below, sequenced in a study of STAT3 mutations in large granular lymphocyte leukemia. General study findings and limits: In T-cell large granular lymphocyte leukemia, about half of patients showed multiple immunodominant subclonotypes.

Data came from immunoSEQ multiplex PCR; TCRdb stores just in-frame clones and leaves some out. Of about 42,000 clones listed, roughly 81% are singletons. Their specific antigens are unknown. Sequencing was carried out using PBMCs. The receptors stem from a human donor with T large granular lymphocyte leukemia. Some clones in this sample may be carry-over from other donors' samples.

The gene calls are TRBV19 and TRBJ1-5, with D possibly being TRBD1 (6 bases). Between the trimmed V and J ends, which lost 8 bases and 6 bases, there was a span of 20 bases. Germline CDR1 and CDR2: LNHDA and SQIVND (reference sequence). This CDR3 has 15 amino acids. The CDR3 loop reads CASQPGGGVGQPQHF. The CDR3 bases are TGTGCCAGTCAGCCGGGGGGGGGCGTGGGTCAGCCCCAGCATTTT.

The rearrangement uses TRBV5-1 and TRBJ1-2; possible D gene TRBD1, 6 bases. Between the trimmed V and J ends, which lost 0 bases and 4 bases, there was a span of 13 bases. CDR1 and CDR2 (germline): SGHRS, YFSETQ. The CDR3 extends over 15 amino acids. CDR3 residues: CASSLARGASYGYTF. CDR3 DNA sequence: TGCGCCAGCAGCTTGGCTCGGGGGGCGAGCTATGGCTACACCTTC.

The J gene is TRBJ2-2, the V gene TRBV4-2, with D tentatively TRBD1 (5 bases). CDR1 and CDR2 (germline): LGHNA, YNFKEQ. There are 15 residues in the CDR3. Trimming shortened V by 1 base and J by 1 base, and 7 bases separated the two germline ends. CDR3 bases: TGTGCCAGCAGCCAAGCTCAGGGGAACACCGGGGAGCTGTTTTTT. It is translated as CASSQAQGNTGELFF.

V usage is TRBV6-5 and J usage is TRBJ2-1; D gene ambiguous. V was clipped by 2 bases and J by 1 base, with 6 bases between them. Per the germline V gene, CDR1 is MNHEY and CDR2 is SVGAGI. The CDR3 spans 14 residues. The chain's CDR3 is CASSYRVSYNEQFF. CDR3 bases: TGTGCCAGCAGTTACCGCGTGTCCTACAATGAGCAGTTCTTC.

V gene TRBV13 combines with J gene TRBJ1-6, with D hard to call. CDR3 length: 12 amino acids. V lost 5 bases to trimming and J lost 5 bases, with 4 bases between them. The germline gives CDR1 PRHDT, CDR2 FYEKMQ (reference sequence). The CDR3 sequence: CASSGNNSPLHF. CDR3 nucleotide sequence: TGTGCCAGCAGCGGGAATAATTCACCCCTCCACTTT.

The chain carries TRBV18 and TRBJ2-5; 12 nucleotides align to TRBD2. The germline gives CDR1 KGHSH, CDR2 LQKENI. Losses at the gene ends were 6 bases for V and 1 base for J; bases not matched to a gene: 6. This CDR3 comprises 16 residues. CDR3 DNA: TGTGCCAGCTCGCCGACTAGCGGGGGTGTCCAAGAGACCCAGTACTTC. The encoded protein is CASSPTSGGVQETQYF.

V gene TRBV5-4 combines with J gene TRBJ2-1; 7 positions agree with TRBD1. The CDR3 has 14 residues. Germline CDR1 reads SGHNT; CDR2 reads YYREEE (reference sequence). V lost 8 bases and J lost 3; bases outside the gene matches: 8. For the CDR3, the DNA is TGTGCCAGTTCTAGGACAGGCGTCTACAATGAGCAGTTCTTC. Amino acids: CASSRTGVYNEQFF.

V and J are TRBV18 and TRBJ2-7; D is undetermined. Germline V gene data show CDR1 as KGHSH and CDR2 as LQKENI. The CDR3 is 12 residues long. The V end was cut by 0 bases, the J end by 7 bases, with 7 bases between. CDR3 in amino acids: CASSPPSREQYF. In nucleotides, the CDR3 is TGTGCCAGCTCACCACCGTCGAGGGAGCAGTACTTC.

The chain combines TRBV6-5 with TRBJ2-7, with a weak D call TRBD1 (6 bases). The CDR3 length is 14 residues. CDR1 and CDR2 from the germline V gene are MNHEY and SVGAGI. The germline V and J ends were trimmed by 6 bases and 3 bases, with 15 bases remaining between them. As DNA, the CDR3 is TGTGCCAGCAGATCAGGGGCAGGACGCTACGAGCAGTACGTC. Amino acids: CASRSGAGRYEQYV.

V and J are TRBV10-3 and TRBJ2-3, with 10 bases identical to TRBD2. V lost 6 bases and J lost 0; bases outside the gene matches: 12. Germline CDR1 ENHRY, CDR2 SYGVKD. This CDR3 comprises 18 residues. The CDR3 region is CAISPSGGTQGSTDTQYF. The CDR3 coding sequence is TGTGCCATCAGCCCTAGCGGGGGAACCCAGGGGAGCACAGATACGCAGTATTTT.

This clone was picked up one time. The chain uses TRBV10-3 and TRBJ2-2; TRBD1 agrees at 8 bases. Germline-derived CDR1 and CDR2 are ENHRY and SYGVKD. The V gene end was trimmed by 3 bases and the J gene end by 5 bases; junction bases not matched to a gene: 11. The CDR3 totals 17 residues. DNA for the CDR3: TGTGCCATCAGTGACCCTGGACAGGGAATAGTGACCGGGGAGCTGTTTTTT. Translated, it gives CAISDPGQGIVTGELFF.

The CDR3 here is CATSGQGFSYNEQFF. The DNA for the CDR3 is TGTGCCACCAGCGGACAGGGTTTCTCCTACAATGAGCAGTTCTTC. V usage is TRBV15 and J usage is TRBJ2-1; 8 bases agree with TRBD1. The germline V gene has CDR1 LNHNV and CDR2 YYDKDF (reference sequence). The length of the CDR3 is 15 residues. Trimming removed 5 bases from V and 0 bases from J; junction bases left unmatched: 3.

The chain carries TRBV6-5 and TRBJ1-6; 8 nucleotides line up with TRBD1. CDR3 size: 15 residues. Per the germline V gene, CDR1 is MNHEY and CDR2 is SVGAGI. V lost 1 base to trimming and J lost 9 bases; unmatched junction nucleotides: 5. CDR3 region: CASSYFGQGSSPLHF. The DNA for the CDR3 is TGTGCCAGCAGTTACTTCGGACAGGGTAGTTCACCCCTCCACTTT.

The chain is built from TRBV19 and TRBJ2-1; 8 nucleotides align to TRBD1. The length of the CDR3 is 15 residues. Germline assignment: CDR1 LNHDA and CDR2 SQIVND (reference sequence). The J segment lost 7 bases and the V segment lost 6 bases, leaving 11 bases of the junction unmatched. The CDR3 loop reads CASRWGGQGGNEQFF. CDR3 bases: TGTGCCAGTAGGTGGGGAGGACAGGGCGGTAATGAGCAGTTCTTC.

This chain uses TRBV18 with TRBJ2-5; TRBD1 is a possible D gene (6 bases). V lost 5 bases and J lost 1, with 11 bases in between. Per germline, CDR1 KGHSH and CDR2 LQKENI. The CDR3 loop spans 14 amino acids. CDR3 in DNA: TGTGCCAGCTCAGCACAGGGTGGCCAAGAGACCCAGTACTTC. It codes for CASSAQGGQETQYF.

The chain combines TRBV5-1 with TRBJ1-1; D gene ambiguous. Looked up from germline, CDR1 is SGHRS and CDR2 is YFSETQ. V lost 2 bases to trimming and J lost 3 bases, with 8 bases between them. This CDR3 is 13 amino acids long. The CDR3 sequence is CASSFQPDTEAFF. The CDR3 DNA reads as TGCGCCAGCAGCTTTCAACCCGACACTGAAGCTTTCTTT.

The chain combines TRBV6-5 with TRBJ1-5, with 9 bases matching TRBD1. This CDR3 contains 15 residues. The germline V gene encodes CDR1 MNHEY and CDR2 SVGAGI. Trimming removed 6 bases from V and 2 bases from J; junction bases left unmatched: 5. CDR3 coding DNA: TGTGCCAGCAGAACGGGACAGGGTGGCAATCAGCCCCAGCATTTT. Its translation is CASRTGQGGNQPQHF.

The chain is built from TRBV5-1 and TRBJ2-7, with 10 positions matching TRBD1. Trimming at V came to 0 bases and at J to 4 bases, leaving 7 bases not matched to a gene. This CDR3 spans 16 amino acids. Germline V CDR1 and CDR2: SGHRS, YFSETQ. The CDR3 is CASSLEVRDRGYEQYF. In DNA, the CDR3 is TGCGCCAGCAGCTTGGAGGTCCGGGACAGGGGTTACGAGCAGTACTTC.

The chain links TRBV9 to TRBJ1-1; D unresolved. Germline CDR1 SGDLS, CDR2 YYNGEE. The ends were cut back, 2 bases at V and 1 base at J, with 9 bases in the middle. This CDR3 spans 14 amino acids. CDR3 coding DNA: TGTGCCAGCAGCGTGGCCGGAGGGAACACTGAAGCTTTCTTT. Translating it yields CASSVAGGNTEAFF.

The chain is built from TRBV7-9 and TRBJ1-1; D unresolved. The V gene lost 5 bases and the J gene lost 4 bases, with 14 bases spanning the gap. The V gene's germline CDR1 is SEHNR and CDR2 FQNEAQ (reference sequence). There are 14 residues in the CDR3. CDR3 sequence: CASSNRRVATEAFF. The CDR3 DNA follows: TGTGCCAGCAGCAACCGACGGGTCGCCACTGAAGCTTTCTTT.

This clone showed up just a few times. This chain joins TRBV5-5 and TRBJ2-5, with D uncertain. The ends were cut back, 1 base at V and 5 bases at J, with 3 bases in the middle. CDR3 size: 11 residues. In germline, CDR1 is SGHKS, CDR2 YYEKEE (reference sequence). CDR3 residues: CASSLRETQYF. In nucleotides, the CDR3 is TGTGCCAGCAGCTTGAGGGAGACCCAGTACTTC.

The chain employs TRBV30 and TRBJ2-3; D might be TRBD2 (5 bases). V was clipped by 2 bases and J by 2 bases, with 8 bases between them. The CDR3 has 13 amino acids. Germline V gene sequence: CDR1 GTSNPN, CDR2 SVGIG (reference sequence). This CDR3 reads CAWSSGFTDTQYF. The CDR3 nucleotides are TGTGCCTGGAGTTCGGGGTTCACAGATACGCAGTATTTT.

V gene TRBV5-1 combines with J gene TRBJ1-6; possible D gene TRBD1, 6 bases. This CDR3 comprises 14 residues. Deletions cut 4 bases from V and 8 bases from J, with 13 bases between. In germline, CDR1 is SGHRS, CDR2 YFSETQ. CDR3 sequence (DNA): TGCGCCAGCAGCGCTGGACAGCTGGATTCACCCCTCCACTTT. It specifies CASSAGQLDSPLHF.

This chain connects TRBV15 to TRBJ1-1; maybe TRBD1 (5 bases). Germline V gene lookup returns CDR1 LNHNV and CDR2 YYDKDF (reference sequence). The CDR3 covers 15 residues. V lost 4 bases and J 1 base, leaving 13 bases between the germline ends. The CDR3 bases are TGTGCCACCAGCACCCCCCGGGGGTCGAACACTGAAGCTTTCTTT. Encoded protein: CATSTPRGSNTEAFF.

The chain has TRBV2 and TRBJ2-7; either TRBD1 or TRBD2 may supply D (6 bases each). With 7 bases removed from V and 2 bases from J, the gap between germline ends came to 18 bases. This CDR3 has 15 residues. Germline CDR1 SNHLY, CDR2 FYNNEI. CDR3 protein: CASITLGGGTYEQYF. The DNA of the CDR3 is TGTGCCAGCATCACGTTAGGAGGGGGGACCTACGAGCAGTACTTC. Full variable domain (outside the CDR3, taken from reference TRBV2 and TRBJ2-7): EPEVTQTPSHQVTQMGQEVILRCVPISNHLYFYWYRQILGQKVEFLVSFYNNEISEKSEIFDDQFSVERPDGSNFTLKIRSTKLEDSAMYFCASITLGGGTYEQYFGPGTRLTVT.

The sample holds a few counts of this clone. CDR3 protein: CASRTGRQGGDTQYF. The CDR3 DNA sequence: TGTGCCAGCAGGACGGGGAGACAGGGAGGAGATACGCAGTATTTT. The V and J genes are TRBV2 and TRBJ2-3; tentatively, D is TRBD1 (7 bases). Per the germline V gene, CDR1 is SNHLY and CDR2 is FYNNEI. Trimming pared 6 bases from V and 5 bases from J, leaving 18 bases between. This CDR3 comprises 15 residues.

The rearrangement links TRBV4-1 to TRBJ1-1; D perhaps matches TRBD1 (5 bases). This CDR3 region has 14 residues. V was pared by 6 bases and J by 1 base, with 12 bases between. CDR1 is MGHRA and CDR2 is YSYEKL in the germline V gene. The CDR3 DNA sequence: TGCGCCAGCAGGTTGGGGCAGGGGAACACTGAAGCTTTCTTT. It encodes CASRLGQGNTEAFF.

This chain joins TRBV5-4 and TRBJ2-5; 9 bases map to TRBD1. The CDR3 has 14 amino acids. The ends lost 2 bases at V and 1 base at J; junction bases unmatched: 0. Germline CDR1 is SGHNT and CDR2 is YYREEE (reference sequence). The CDR3, as DNA: TGTGCCAGCAGCTTACAGGGGGCCCAAGAGACCCAGTACTTC. This gives the protein CASSLQGAQETQYF.